The next 15 T cell receptor beta chains were all read from a single sample in a study of cytomegalovirus exposure and HLA in healthy donors. Primers for the PCR totalled 60 Vbeta and 13 Jbeta. Repertoires were generated with immunoSEQ multiplex PCR, while TCRdb's copy carries only in-frame clones and drops some. The sample shows 150,000 to 200,000 clones, around three quarters of them seen only once. The sample taken for sequencing was PBMCs. The receptor source for this set is a woman in her 30s in good health and CMV-seropositive.

This chain joins TRBV11-2 and TRBJ2-3; TRBD2 matches at 11 bases. With V trimmed by 6 bases and J by 7 bases, 12 bases remained unmatched. This CDR3 contains 16 residues. Per the germline V gene, CDR1 is SGHAT and CDR2 is FQNNGV. The CDR3 bases are TGTGCCAGCAGTTCCGGGACTAGCGGTTTTACGTATACGCAGTATTTT. The encoded protein is CASSSGTSGFTYTQYF.

The V call is TRBV7-8, the J call TRBJ2-3; TRBD2 agrees at 9 bases. The CDR3 has 20 residues. Unmatched junction bases numbered 20, after V lost 4 bases and J lost 3 bases. Germline V gene lookup returns CDR1 SGHVS and CDR2 FQNEAQ. In nucleotides, the CDR3 is TGTGCCAGCAGCTGGAGAGTTGGCGGGGGGGCGCGGGGGAAGACAGATACGCAGTATTTT. The encoded protein is CASSWRVGGGARGKTDTQYF. The entire variable domain, with the rest obtained from reference TRBV7-8 and TRBJ2-3, is as follows: GAGVSQSPRYKVAKRGQDVALRCDPISGHVSLFWYQQALGQGPEFLTYFQNEAQLDKSGLPSDRFFAERPEGSVSTLKIQRTQQEDSAVYLCASSWRVGGGARGKTDTQYFGPGTRLTVL.

The rearrangement uses TRBV5-1 and TRBJ2-7; TRBD2 is a possible D gene (7 bases). This CDR3 is 17 amino acids long. Between the trimmed V and J ends, which lost 1 base and 4 bases, there was a span of 21 bases. Germline CDR1 reads SGHRS; CDR2 reads YFSETQ. As DNA, the CDR3 is TGCGCCAGCAGCTTGTTCCCGGGGGGCCAGGGGATTTACGAGCAGTACTTC. It codes for CASSLFPGGQGIYEQYF.

This clone was picked up a small number of times. The chain couples TRBV7-2 to TRBJ2-4, with 12 bases matching TRBD2. The ends lost 5 bases at V and 0 bases at J; junction bases unmatched: 5. Germline V gene data show CDR1 as SGHTA and CDR2 as FQGNSA. This CDR3 is built from 17 residues. DNA of the CDR3: TGTGCCAGCAGCCCCCTAGCGGGGGGGCTAGCCAAAAACATTCAGTACTTC. Its translation: CASSPLAGGLAKNIQYF.

This rearrangement joins TRBV25-1 to TRBJ2-3, with D unresolved. Between the trimmed V and J ends, which lost 4 bases and 5 bases, there was a span of 10 bases. This CDR3 contains 13 residues. The germline V gene has CDR1 MGHDK and CDR2 SYGVNS. CDR3 loop: CASSGALRDTQYF. The CDR3 DNA is TGTGCCAGCAGTGGAGCTTTAAGAGATACGCAGTATTTT.

CDR3 sequence: CASSSDQVSGANVLTF. The CDR3 nucleotides are TGTGCCAGCAGCTCGGATCAGGTCTCTGGGGCCAACGTCCTGACTTTC. V and J are TRBV7-6 and TRBJ2-6; D gene uncertain. With 4 bases removed from V and 0 bases from J, the gap between germline ends came to 10 bases. CDR1 and CDR2 from the germline V gene are SGHVS and FNYEAQ. The length of the CDR3 is 16 residues.

This sequence joins TRBV5-4 and TRBJ2-1, with 10 positions matching TRBD2. Germline-derived CDR1 and CDR2 are SGHNT and YYREEE (reference sequence). The CDR3 contains 15 residues. Unmatched junction bases numbered 2, after V lost 0 bases and J lost 5 bases. The CDR3: CASSLAGLADNEQFF. The CDR3 coding sequence is TGTGCCAGCAGCTTGGCTGGACTAGCGGACAATGAGCAGTTCTTC. Filled out from reference TRBV5-4 and TRBJ2-1, the complete variable domain reads ETGVTQSPTHLIKTRGQQVTLRCSSQSGHNTVSWYQQALGQGPQFIFQYYREEENGRGNFPPRFSGLQFPNYSSELNVNALELDDSALYLCASSLAGLADNEQFFGPGTRLTVL.

The V and J genes are TRBV10-3 and TRBJ2-1; 15 bases map to TRBD2. Germline V lookup: CDR1 ENHRY, CDR2 SYGVKD. The CDR3 sequence is 20 residues long. Trimming cost V 6 bases and J 0 bases; bases outside gene matches: 12. The CDR3: CAISGSVGLAGGSSYNEQFF. The DNA of the CDR3 is TGTGCCATCAGCGGGTCCGTGGGACTAGCGGGGGGTAGCTCCTACAATGAGCAGTTCTTC.

This chain uses TRBV6-5 with TRBJ1-4; D not certain. V was shortened by 4 bases and J by 15 bases, with 12 bases between the two germline ends. The CDR3 runs 11 residues. Germline V CDR1 and CDR2: MNHEY, SVGAGI. CDR3 sequence: CASSSGREVFF. The CDR3 region has the DNA TGTGCCAGCAGTTCCGGACGGGAGGTGTTTTTT.

The chain has TRBV9 and TRBJ2-2; D is perhaps TRBD2 (5 bases). Germline V gene data show CDR1 as SGDLS and CDR2 as YYNGEE. This CDR3 contains 16 residues. Trimming removed 4 bases from V and 5 bases from J, with 18 bases in between. Here the CDR3 DNA reads TGTGCCAGCAGCCCCAAGGGAGCGCTATGGACCGGGGAGCTGTTTTTT. The encoded protein is CASSPKGALWTGELFF.

V and J are TRBV27 and TRBJ1-1; 7 bases map to TRBD1. Germline CDR1 reads MNHEY; CDR2 reads SMNVEV (reference sequence). V shed 11 bases, J shed 1 base, and the junction held 7 bases outside the gene matches. This CDR3 contains 13 residues. CDR3 sequence reads: CAAGQGGNTEAFF. CDR3 in DNA: TGTGCCGCGGGGCAGGGGGGGAACACTGAAGCTTTCTTT.

The V and J genes are TRBV11-2 and TRBJ2-1; TRBD2 matches 7 bases. V trimming: 5 bases; J trimming: 1 base; junction bases outside the gene matches: 8. The CDR3 totals 16 residues. The germline V gene encodes CDR1 SGHAT and CDR2 FQNNGV. The CDR3 here is CASSKRAGVSYNEQFF. The CDR3 region has the DNA TGTGCCAGCAGCAAAAGGGCGGGAGTGTCCTACAATGAGCAGTTCTTC.

The chain recombines TRBV6-5 with TRBJ2-3; 9 bases match TRBD2. The trim removed 2 bases at V and 4 bases at J, leaving 4 bases unmatched. This CDR3 spans 15 amino acids. The germline CDR1 and CDR2 sequences are MNHEY and SVGAGI. CDR3 in DNA: TGTGCCAGCAGTTACGGCGGGAGGGCCTCAGATACGCAGTATTTT. Its translation is CASSYGGRASDTQYF.

This chain connects TRBV6-6 to TRBJ1-1, with 8 positions matching TRBD1. CDR3 length: 14 residues. V was clipped by 4 bases and J by 4 bases; unmatched bases: 5. The germline CDR1 and CDR2 sequences are MNHNY and SVGAGI (reference sequence). The CDR3, as DNA: TGTGCCAGCAGTTCGACAGGGGCAGGCACTGAAGCTTTCTTT. Protein: CASSSTGAGTEAFF.

The chain couples TRBV9 to TRBJ2-1; D remains ambiguous. V was cut by 4 bases and J by 1 base, with 12 bases left in between. Germline CDR1 and CDR2: SGDLS and YYNGEE. The CDR3 length is 15 residues. The chain's CDR3 is CASSPEAESYNEQFF. The CDR3, as DNA: TGTGCCAGCAGCCCAGAGGCAGAGTCCTACAATGAGCAGTTCTTC.